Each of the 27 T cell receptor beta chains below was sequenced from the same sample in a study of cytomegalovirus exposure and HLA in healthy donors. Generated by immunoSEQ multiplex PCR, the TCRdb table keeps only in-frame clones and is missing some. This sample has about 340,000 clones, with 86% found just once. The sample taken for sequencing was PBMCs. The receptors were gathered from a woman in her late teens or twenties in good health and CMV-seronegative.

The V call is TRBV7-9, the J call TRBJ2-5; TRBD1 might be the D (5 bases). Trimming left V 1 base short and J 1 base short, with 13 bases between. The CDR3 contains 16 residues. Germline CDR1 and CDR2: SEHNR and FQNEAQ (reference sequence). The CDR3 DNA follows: TGTGCCAGCAGCTTAGAGGGGCATCGGGTCCAAGAGACCCAGTACTTC. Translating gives CASSLEGHRVQETQYF. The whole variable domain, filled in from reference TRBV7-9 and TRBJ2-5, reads DTGVSQNPRHKITKRGQNVTFRCDPISEHNRLYWYRQTLGQGPEFLTYFQNEAQLEKSRLLSDRFSAERPKGSFSTLEIQRTEQGDSAMYLCASSLEGHRVQETQYFGPGTRLLVL.

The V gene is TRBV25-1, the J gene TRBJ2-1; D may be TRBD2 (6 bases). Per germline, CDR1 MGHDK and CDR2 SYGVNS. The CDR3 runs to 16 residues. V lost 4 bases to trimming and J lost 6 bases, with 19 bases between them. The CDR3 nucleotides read TGTGCCAGCAGTGCCAGACTAGTTGGGAATCTCAATGAGCAGTTCTTC. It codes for CASSARLVGNLNEQFF.

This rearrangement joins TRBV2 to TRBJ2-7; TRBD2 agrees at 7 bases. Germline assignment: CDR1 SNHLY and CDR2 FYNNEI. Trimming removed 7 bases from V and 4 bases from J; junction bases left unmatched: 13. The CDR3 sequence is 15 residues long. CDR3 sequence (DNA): TGTGCCAGCACACGGAACCCAACGGGGGGTTACGAGCAGTACTTC. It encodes CASTRNPTGGYEQYF.

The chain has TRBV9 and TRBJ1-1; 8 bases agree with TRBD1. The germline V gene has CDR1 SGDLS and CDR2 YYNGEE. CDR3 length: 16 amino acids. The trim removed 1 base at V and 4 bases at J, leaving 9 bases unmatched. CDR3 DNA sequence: TGTGCCAGCAGCGTAAAGGTAACAGGGGGGACCACTGAAGCTTTCTTT. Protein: CASSVKVTGGTTEAFF.

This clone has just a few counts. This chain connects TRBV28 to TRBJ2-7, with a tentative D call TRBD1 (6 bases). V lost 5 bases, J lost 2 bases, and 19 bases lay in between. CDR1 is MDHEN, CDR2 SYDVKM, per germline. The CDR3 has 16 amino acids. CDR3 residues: CASSPTGTPTPYEQYF. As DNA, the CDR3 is TGTGCCAGCAGTCCCACCGGGACACCCACCCCCTACGAGCAGTACTTC.

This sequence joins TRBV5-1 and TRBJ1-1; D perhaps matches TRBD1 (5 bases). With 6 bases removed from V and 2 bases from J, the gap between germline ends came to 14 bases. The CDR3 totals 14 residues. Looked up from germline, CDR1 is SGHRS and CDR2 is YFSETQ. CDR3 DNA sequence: TGCGCCAGCAACCGAGTCGGGGGTAACACTGAAGCTTTCTTT. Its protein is CASNRVGGNTEAFF. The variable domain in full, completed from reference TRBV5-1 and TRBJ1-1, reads KAGVTQTPRYLIKTRGQQVTLSCSPISGHRSVSWYQQTPGQGLQFLFEYFSETQRNKGNFPGRFSGRQFSNSRSEMNVSTLELGDSALYLCASNRVGGNTEAFFGQGTRLTVV.

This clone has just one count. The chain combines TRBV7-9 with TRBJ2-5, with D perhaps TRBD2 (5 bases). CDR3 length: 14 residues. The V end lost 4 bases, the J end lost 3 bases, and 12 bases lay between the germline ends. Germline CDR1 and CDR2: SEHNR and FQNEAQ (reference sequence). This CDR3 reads CASSYEEGEETQYF. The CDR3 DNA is TGTGCCAGCAGCTACGAAGAGGGAGAAGAGACCCAGTACTTC.

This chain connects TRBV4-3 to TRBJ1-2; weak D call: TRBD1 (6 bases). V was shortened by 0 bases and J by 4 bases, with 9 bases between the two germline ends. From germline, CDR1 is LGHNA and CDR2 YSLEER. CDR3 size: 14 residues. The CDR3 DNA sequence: TGCGCCAGCAGCCAAGAGGGCAGGGGCTATGGCTACACCTTC. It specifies CASSQEGRGYGYTF.

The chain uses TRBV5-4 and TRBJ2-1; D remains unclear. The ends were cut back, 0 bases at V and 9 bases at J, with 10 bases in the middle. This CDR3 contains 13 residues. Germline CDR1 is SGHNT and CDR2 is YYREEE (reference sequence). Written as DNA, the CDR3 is TGTGCCAGCAGCTTGGCCGGTCGTTTTGAGCAGTTCTTC. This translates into CASSLAGRFEQFF.

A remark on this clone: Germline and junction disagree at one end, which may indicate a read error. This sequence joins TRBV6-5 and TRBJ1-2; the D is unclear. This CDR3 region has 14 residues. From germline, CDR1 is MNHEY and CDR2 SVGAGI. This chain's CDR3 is CASSYSGGSYRYTF. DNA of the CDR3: TGTGCCAGCAGTTACTCCGGAGGGTCCTATCGCTACACCTTC.

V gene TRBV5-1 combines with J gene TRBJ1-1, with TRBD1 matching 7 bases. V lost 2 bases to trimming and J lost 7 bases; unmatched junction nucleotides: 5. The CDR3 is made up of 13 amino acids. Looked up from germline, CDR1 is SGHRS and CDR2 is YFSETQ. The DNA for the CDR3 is TGCGCCAGCAGCTTTGCAGGGGGAGGTGAAGCTTTCTTT. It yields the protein CASSFAGGGEAFF.

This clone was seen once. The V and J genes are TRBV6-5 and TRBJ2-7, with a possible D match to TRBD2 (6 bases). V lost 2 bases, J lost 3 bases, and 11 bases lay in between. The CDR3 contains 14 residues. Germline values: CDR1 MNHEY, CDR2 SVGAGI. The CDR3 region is CASSYGGQYYEQYF. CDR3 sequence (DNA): TGTGCCAGCAGTTACGGAGGGCAGTACTACGAGCAGTACTTC.

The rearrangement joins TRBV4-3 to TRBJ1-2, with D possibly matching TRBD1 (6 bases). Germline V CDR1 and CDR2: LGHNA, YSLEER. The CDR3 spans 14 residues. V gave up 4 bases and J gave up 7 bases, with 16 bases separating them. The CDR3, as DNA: TGCGCCAGCAGCCGGGACATCCAAAGCGGTGGCTACACCTTC. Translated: CASSRDIQSGGYTF.

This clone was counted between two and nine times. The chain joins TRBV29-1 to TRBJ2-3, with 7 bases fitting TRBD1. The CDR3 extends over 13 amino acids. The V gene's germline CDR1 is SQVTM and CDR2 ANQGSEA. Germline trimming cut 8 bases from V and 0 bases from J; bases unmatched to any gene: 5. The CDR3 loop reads CSSRDSSTDTQYF. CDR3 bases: TGCAGCTCCCGGGACAGTAGCACAGATACGCAGTATTTT.

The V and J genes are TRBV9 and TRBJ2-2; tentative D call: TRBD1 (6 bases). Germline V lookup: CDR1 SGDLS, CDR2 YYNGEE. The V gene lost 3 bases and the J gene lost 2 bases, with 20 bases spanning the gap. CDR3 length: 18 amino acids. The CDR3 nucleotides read TGTGCCAGCAGCGAGCAGGGACACCTCCCGATAAACACCGGGGAGCTGTTTTTT. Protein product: CASSEQGHLPINTGELFF.

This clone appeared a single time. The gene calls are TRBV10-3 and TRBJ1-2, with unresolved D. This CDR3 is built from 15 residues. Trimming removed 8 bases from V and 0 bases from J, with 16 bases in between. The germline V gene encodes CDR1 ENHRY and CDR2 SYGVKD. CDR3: CAIWPGNEANYGYTF. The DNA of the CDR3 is TGTGCCATCTGGCCCGGGAATGAAGCTAACTATGGCTACACCTTC.

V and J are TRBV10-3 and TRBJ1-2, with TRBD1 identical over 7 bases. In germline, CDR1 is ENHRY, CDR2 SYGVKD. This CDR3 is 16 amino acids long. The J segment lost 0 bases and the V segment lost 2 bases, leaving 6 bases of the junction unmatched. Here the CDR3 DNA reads TGTGCCATCAGTGAGCCCCCAGACAGGGCTAACTATGGCTACACCTTC. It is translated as CAISEPPDRANYGYTF.

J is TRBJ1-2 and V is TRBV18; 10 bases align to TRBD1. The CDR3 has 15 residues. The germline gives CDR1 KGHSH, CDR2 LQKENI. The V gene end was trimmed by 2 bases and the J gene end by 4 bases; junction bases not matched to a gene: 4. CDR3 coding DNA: TGTGCCAGCTCACCAGAGACAGGGGGCTCCTATGGCTACACCTTC. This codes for CASSPETGGSYGYTF.

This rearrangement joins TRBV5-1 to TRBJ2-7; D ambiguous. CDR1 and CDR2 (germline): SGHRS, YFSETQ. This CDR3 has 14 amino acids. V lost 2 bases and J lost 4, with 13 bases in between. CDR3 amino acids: CASSFGTAAYEQYF. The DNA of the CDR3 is TGCGCCAGCAGCTTTGGTACAGCCGCGTACGAGCAGTACTTC.

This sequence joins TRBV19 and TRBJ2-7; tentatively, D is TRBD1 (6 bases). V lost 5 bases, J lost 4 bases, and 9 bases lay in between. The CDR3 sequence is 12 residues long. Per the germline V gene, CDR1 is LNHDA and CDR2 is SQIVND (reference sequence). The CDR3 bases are TGTGCCAGTAGTGCCAGGGGATACGAGCAGTACTTC. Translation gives CASSARGYEQYF. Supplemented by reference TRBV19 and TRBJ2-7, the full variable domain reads DGGITQSPKYLFRKEGQNVTLSCEQNLNHDAMYWYRQDPGQGLRLIYYSQIVNDFQKGDIAEGYSVSREKKESFPLTVTSAQKNPTAFYLCASSARGYEQYFGPGTRLTVT.

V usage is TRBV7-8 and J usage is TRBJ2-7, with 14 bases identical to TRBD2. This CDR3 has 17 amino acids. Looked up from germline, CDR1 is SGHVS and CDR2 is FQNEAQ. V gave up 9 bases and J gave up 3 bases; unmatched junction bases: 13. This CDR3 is CASRPGLAGVVGYEQYF. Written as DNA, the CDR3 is TGTGCCAGTCGTCCGGGACTAGCGGGAGTAGTCGGCTACGAGCAGTACTTC.

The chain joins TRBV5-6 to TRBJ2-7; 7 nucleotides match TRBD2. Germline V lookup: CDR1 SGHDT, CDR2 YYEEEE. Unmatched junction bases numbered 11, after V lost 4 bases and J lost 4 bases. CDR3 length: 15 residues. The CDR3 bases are TGTGCCAGCAGCCGCGCCGGGGCGGGGGTTTACGAGCAGTACTTC. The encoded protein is CASSRAGAGVYEQYF. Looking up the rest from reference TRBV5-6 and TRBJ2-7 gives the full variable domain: DAGVTQSPTHLIKTRGQQVTLRCSPKSGHDTVSWYQQALGQGPQFIFQYYEEEERQRGNFPDRFSGHQFPNYSSELNVNALLLGDSALYLCASSRAGAGVYEQYFGPGTRLTVT.

This CDR3 reads CASSLGASRGEQFF. The DNA of the CDR3 is TGTGCCAGCAGCTTAGGGGCCAGCCGGGGTGAGCAGTTCTTC. The rearrangement uses TRBV11-2 and TRBJ2-1; maybe TRBD2 (5 bases). Germline V CDR1 and CDR2: SGHAT, FQNNGV. The CDR3 has 14 residues. With 1 base removed from V and 9 bases from J, the gap between germline ends came to 13 bases.

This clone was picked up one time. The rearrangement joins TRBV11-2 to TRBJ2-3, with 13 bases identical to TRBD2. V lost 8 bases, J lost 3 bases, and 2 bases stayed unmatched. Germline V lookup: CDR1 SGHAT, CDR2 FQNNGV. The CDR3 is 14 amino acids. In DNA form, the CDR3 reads TGTGCCAGCCGGACTAGCGGGAGTACAGATACGCAGTATTTT. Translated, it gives CASRTSGSTDTQYF.

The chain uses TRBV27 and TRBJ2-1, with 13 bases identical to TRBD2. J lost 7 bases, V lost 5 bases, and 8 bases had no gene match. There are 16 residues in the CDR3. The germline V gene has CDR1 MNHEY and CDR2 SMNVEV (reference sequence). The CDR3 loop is CASSPYGLAGANEQFF. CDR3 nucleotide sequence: TGTGCCAGCAGTCCCTACGGACTAGCGGGAGCGAATGAGCAGTTCTTC.

CDR3 sequence reads: CASSEYGGEQFF. In DNA, the CDR3 is TGTGCCAGCAGTGAATATGGAGGTGAGCAGTTCTTC. This sequence joins TRBV25-1 and TRBJ2-1; D is perhaps TRBD2 (5 bases). Germline V CDR1 and CDR2: MGHDK, SYGVNS. The CDR3 loop spans 12 amino acids. The ends were cut back, 0 bases at V and 9 bases at J, with 6 bases in the middle.

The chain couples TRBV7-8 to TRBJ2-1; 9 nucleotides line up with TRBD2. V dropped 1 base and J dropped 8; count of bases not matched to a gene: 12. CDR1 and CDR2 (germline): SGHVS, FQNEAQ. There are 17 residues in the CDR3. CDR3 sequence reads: CASSLGLLAGVGHEQFF. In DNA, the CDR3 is TGTGCCAGCAGCTTAGGGTTATTAGCGGGAGTAGGGCATGAGCAGTTCTTC.